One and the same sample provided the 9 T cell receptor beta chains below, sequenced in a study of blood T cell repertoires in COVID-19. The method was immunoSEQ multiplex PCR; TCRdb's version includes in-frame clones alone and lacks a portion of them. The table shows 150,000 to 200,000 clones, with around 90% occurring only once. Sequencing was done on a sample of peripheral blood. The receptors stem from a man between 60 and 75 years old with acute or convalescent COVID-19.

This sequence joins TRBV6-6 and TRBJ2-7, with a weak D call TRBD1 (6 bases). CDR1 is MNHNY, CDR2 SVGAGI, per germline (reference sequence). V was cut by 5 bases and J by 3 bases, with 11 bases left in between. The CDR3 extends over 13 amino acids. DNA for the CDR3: TGTGCCAGCAGTAAACAGGACAGCTACGAGCAGTACGTC. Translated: CASSKQDSYEQYV.

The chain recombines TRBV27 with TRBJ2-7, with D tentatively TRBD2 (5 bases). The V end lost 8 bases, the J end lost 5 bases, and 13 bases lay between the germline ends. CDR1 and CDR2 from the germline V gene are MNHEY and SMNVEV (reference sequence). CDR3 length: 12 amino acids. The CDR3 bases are TGTGCCAGCTCCCGGGGTTCCCACGAGCAGTACTTC. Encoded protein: CASSRGSHEQYF.

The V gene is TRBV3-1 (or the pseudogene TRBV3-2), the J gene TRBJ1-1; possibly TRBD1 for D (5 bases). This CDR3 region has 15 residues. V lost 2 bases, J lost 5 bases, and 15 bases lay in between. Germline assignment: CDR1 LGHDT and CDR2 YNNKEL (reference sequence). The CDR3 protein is CASSQNGQGPTEAFF. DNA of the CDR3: TGTGCCAGCAGCCAAAACGGGCAGGGCCCTACTGAAGCTTTCTTT.

The CDR3 spells CASSLGLLAGAEQYF. Written as DNA, the CDR3 is TGTGCCAGCAGCCTGGGATTACTAGCGGGAGCCGAGCAGTACTTC. The chain uses TRBV14 and TRBJ2-7, with 11 bases matching TRBD2. The CDR3 has 15 amino acids. Germline V gives CDR1 SGHDN, CDR2 FVKESK. V shed 4 bases and J 6 bases; nucleotides not matched to a gene: 8.

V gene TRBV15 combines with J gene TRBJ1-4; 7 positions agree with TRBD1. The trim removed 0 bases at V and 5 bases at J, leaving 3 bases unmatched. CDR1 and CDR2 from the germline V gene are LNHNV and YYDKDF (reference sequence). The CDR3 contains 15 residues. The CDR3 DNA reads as TGTGCCACCAGCAGAGATGGGACAGAGAATGAAAAACTGTTTTTT. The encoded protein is CATSRDGTENEKLFF.

The CDR3 sequence is CATSDPGGFDYGYTF. CDR3 DNA: TGTGCCACCAGTGACCCGGGGGGGTTTGACTATGGCTACACCTTC. V is TRBV24-1 and J is TRBJ1-2, with D possibly being TRBD1 (5 bases). CDR3 length equals 15 residues. V lost 4 bases, J lost 3 bases, and 14 bases lay in between. The germline gives CDR1 KGHDR, CDR2 SFDVKD.

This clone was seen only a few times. CDR3: CASSASGFGHAKGGYTF. The DNA for the CDR3 is TGTGCCAGCAGTGCCTCCGGTTTTGGACACGCTAAGGGAGGCTACACCTTC. This chain joins TRBV25-1 and TRBJ1-2; D may be TRBD1 (5 bases). Germline CDR1 reads MGHDK; CDR2 reads SYGVNS. This CDR3 has 17 residues. The V end lost 4 bases, the J end lost 8 bases, and 26 bases lay between the germline ends.

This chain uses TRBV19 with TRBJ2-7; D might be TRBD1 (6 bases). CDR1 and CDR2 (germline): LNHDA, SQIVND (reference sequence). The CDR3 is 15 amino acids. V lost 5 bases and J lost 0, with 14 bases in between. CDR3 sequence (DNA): TGTGCCAGTAGTGTAAGGGGGATGAGCTCCTACGAGCAGTACTTC. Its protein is CASSVRGMSSYEQYF.

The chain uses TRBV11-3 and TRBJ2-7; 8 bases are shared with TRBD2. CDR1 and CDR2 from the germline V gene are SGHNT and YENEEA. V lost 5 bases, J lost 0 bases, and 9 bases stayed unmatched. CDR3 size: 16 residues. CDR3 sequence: CASSHRTSFFSYEQYF. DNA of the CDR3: TGTGCCAGCAGCCACCGGACTAGCTTCTTCTCCTACGAGCAGTACTTC.